The 6 T cell receptor beta chains listed next were all sequenced from one sample in a study of blood T cell repertoires in COVID-19. Here immunoSEQ multiplex PCR was the method, and the copy in TCRdb shows in-frame clones only, minus some. Among 150,000 to 200,000 clones listed, over 75% were seen once. Sequencing was carried out using PBMCs or T cells enriched from blood (not recorded which). These receptors were obtained from a man between 50 and 59 years old who had recovered from COVID-19.

As for this clone: One end of the junction fails to match germline, which may point to a read error. The rearrangement links TRBV7-7 to TRBJ1-1; D gene ambiguous. Germline V gene data show CDR1 as SSHAT and CDR2 as FNYEAQ (reference sequence). The CDR3 loop spans 14 amino acids. The CDR3 DNA is TGTGCTAGCAGCTTAGAGAGGTCTAACACTGAAGCTTTCTTT. This translates into CASSLERSNTEAFF.

This sequence joins TRBV28 and TRBJ1-3, with TRBD1 identical over 8 bases. The CDR3 covers 14 residues. Germline lookup yields CDR1 MDHEN and CDR2 SYDVKM. The V gene end was trimmed by 8 bases and the J gene end by 4 bases; junction bases not matched to a gene: 7. The CDR3 loop is CASRPGQGGNTIYF. The CDR3 DNA is TGTGCCAGCCGCCCAGGACAGGGAGGAAACACCATATATTTT.

The chain links TRBV5-1 to TRBJ1-1; a weak D match, TRBD1 (5 bases). Germline CDR1 and CDR2: SGHRS and YFSETQ. V lost 2 bases and J lost 3, with 17 bases in between. CDR3 size: 16 residues. CDR3 in DNA: TGCGCCAGCAGCTTAAGCGGGGGGAATCCGTACACTGAAGCTTTCTTT. Protein: CASSLSGGNPYTEAFF.

The V call is TRBV19, the J call TRBJ2-7, with a tentative D call TRBD1 (6 bases). CDR1 LNHDA and CDR2 SQIVND come from the germline V gene (reference sequence). This CDR3 is 15 amino acids long. Trimming took off 1 base at V and 0 bases at J, with 10 bases between the two ends. In nucleotides, the CDR3 is TGTGCCAGTAGTATAGGGCACAGGGTCTCCTACGAGCAGTACTTC. Translating it yields CASSIGHRVSYEQYF.

This clone was detected a few times. The chain is built from TRBV2 and TRBJ1-1; D remains ambiguous. Germline lookup yields CDR1 SNHLY and CDR2 FYNNEI. Trimming took off 5 bases at V and 12 bases at J, with 13 bases between the two ends. The CDR3 has 11 residues. The CDR3 DNA reads as TGTGCCAGCAGTCCGAATGGGCCGACTTTCTTT. The encoded protein is CASSPNGPTFF.

The V call is TRBV6-1, the J call TRBJ1-2; D ambiguous. This CDR3 spans 13 amino acids. Germline lookup yields CDR1 MNHNS and CDR2 SASEGT. Between the trimmed V and J ends, which lost 1 base and 6 bases, there was a span of 9 bases. CDR3 in amino acids: CASSEEGSHGYTF. CDR3 bases: TGTGCCAGCAGTGAAGAAGGGAGCCATGGCTACACCTTC.